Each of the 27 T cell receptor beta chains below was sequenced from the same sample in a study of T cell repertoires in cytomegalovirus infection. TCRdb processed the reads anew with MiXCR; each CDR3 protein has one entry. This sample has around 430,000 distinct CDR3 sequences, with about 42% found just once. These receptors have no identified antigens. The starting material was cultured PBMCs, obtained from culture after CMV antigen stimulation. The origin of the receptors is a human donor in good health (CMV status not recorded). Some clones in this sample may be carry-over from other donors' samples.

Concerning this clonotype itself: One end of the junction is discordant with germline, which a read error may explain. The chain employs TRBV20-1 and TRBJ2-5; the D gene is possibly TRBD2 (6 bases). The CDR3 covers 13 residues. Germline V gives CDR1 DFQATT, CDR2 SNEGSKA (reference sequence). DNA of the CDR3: TGCAGTGCTAGGGGGCAGGGAGGAGAGGCCCAGTACTTC. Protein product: CSARGQGGEAQYF.

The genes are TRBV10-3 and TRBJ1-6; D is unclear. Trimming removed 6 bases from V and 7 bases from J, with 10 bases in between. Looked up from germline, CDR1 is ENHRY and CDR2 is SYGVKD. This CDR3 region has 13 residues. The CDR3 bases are TGTGCCATCAGCCCAGGACGGAATTCACCCCTCCACTTT. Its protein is CAISPGRNSPLHF.

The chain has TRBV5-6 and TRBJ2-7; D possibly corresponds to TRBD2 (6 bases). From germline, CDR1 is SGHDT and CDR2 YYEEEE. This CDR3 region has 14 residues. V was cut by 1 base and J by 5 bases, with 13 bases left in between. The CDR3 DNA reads TGTGCCAGCAGCTTGTTTCGTGCGGGAAACGAGCAGTACTTC. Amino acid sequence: CASSLFRAGNEQYF.

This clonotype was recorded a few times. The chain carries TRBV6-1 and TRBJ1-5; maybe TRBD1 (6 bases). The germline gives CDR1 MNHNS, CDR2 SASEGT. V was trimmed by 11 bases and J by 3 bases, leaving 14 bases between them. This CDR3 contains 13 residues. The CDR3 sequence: CAVGDRNNQPQHF. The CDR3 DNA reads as TGTGCCGTAGGAGACAGGAACAATCAGCCCCAGCATTTT.

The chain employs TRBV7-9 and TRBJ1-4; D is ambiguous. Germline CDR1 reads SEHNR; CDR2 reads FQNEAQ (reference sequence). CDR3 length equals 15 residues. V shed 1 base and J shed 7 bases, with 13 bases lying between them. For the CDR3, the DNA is TGTGCCAGCAGCTTAGGTTCTCCAGCGGGTGAAAAACTGTTTTTT. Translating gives CASSLGSPAGEKLFF.

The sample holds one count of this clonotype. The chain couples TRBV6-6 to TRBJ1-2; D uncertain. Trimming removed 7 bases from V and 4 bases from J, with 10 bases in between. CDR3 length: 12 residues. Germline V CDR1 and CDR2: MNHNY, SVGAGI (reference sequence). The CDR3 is CASTSGLYGYTF. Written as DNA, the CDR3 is TGTGCCAGCACCTCTGGACTCTATGGCTACACCTTC.

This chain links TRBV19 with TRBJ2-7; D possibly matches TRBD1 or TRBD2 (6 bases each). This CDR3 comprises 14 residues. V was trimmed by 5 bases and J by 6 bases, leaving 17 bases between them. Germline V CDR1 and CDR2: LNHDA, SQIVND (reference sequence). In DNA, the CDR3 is TGTGCCAGTAGTCAGCGGGCCAGGGGAACCGAGCAGTACTTC. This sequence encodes CASSQRARGTEQYF.

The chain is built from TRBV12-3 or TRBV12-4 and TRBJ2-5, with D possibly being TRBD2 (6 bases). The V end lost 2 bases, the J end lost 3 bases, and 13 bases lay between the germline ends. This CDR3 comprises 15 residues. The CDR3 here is CASSLRDGGEETQYF. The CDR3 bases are TGTGCCAGCAGTTTAAGGGACGGAGGGGAAGAGACCCAGTACTTC.

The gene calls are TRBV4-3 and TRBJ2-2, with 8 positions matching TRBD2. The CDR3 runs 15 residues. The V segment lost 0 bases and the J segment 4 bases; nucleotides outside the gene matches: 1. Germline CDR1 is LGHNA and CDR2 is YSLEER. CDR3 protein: CASSQDREGTGELFF. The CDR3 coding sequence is TGCGCCAGCAGCCAAGACCGGGAGGGCACCGGGGAGCTGTTTTTT.

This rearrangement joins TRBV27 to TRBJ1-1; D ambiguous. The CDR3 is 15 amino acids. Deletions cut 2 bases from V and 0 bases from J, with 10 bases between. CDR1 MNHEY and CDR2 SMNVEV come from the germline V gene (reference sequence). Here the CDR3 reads CASSLDGRMNTEAFF. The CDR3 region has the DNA TGTGCCAGCAGTTTAGATGGGAGGATGAACACTGAAGCTTTCTTT.

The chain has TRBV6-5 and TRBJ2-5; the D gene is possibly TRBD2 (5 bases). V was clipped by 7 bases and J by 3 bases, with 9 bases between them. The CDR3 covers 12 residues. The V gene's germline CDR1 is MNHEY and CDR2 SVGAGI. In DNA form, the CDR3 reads TGTGCCAGCAAGGACTTAAAAGAGACCCAGTACTTC. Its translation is CASKDLKETQYF.

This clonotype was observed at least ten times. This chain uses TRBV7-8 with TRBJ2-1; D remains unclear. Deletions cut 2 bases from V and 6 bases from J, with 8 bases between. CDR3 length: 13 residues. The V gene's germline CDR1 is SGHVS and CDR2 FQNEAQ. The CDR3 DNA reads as TGTGCCAGCAGCTTAAAGCTAGTCAATGAGCAGTTCTTC. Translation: CASSLKLVNEQFF.

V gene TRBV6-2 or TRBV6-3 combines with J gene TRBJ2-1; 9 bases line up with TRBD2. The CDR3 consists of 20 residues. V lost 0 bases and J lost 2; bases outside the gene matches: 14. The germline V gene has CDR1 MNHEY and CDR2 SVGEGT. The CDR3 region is CASSYSGVREGRGTYNEQFF. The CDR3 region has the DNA TGTGCCAGCAGTTACTCTGGCGTGCGGGAGGGGCGGGGTACCTACAATGAGCAGTTCTTC.

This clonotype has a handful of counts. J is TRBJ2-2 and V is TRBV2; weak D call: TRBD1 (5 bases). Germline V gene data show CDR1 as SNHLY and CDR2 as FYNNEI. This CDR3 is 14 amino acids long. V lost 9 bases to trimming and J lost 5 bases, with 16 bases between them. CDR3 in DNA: TGTGCCAGGGGAAGTCCCCAGGGAACCGGGGAGCTGTTTTTT. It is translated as CARGSPQGTGELFF.

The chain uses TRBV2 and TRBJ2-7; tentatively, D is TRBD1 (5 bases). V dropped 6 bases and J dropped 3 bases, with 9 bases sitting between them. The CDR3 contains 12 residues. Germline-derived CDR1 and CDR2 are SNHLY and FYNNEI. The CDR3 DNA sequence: TGTGCCAGCAGCCGACAGCTCTACGAGCAGTACTTC. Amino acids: CASSRQLYEQYF.

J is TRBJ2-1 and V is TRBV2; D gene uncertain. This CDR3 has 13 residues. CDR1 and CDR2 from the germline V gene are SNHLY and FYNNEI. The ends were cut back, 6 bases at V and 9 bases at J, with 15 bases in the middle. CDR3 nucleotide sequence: TGTGCCAGCAGCCCCTATACCTTGGGTGAGCAGTTCTTC. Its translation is CASSPYTLGEQFF.

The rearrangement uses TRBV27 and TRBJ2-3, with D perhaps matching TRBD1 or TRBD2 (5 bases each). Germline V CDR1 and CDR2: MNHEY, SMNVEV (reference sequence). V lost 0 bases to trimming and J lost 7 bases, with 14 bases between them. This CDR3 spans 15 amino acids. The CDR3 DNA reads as TGTGCCAGCAGTTTATCGGGACCACTCGTGCATACGCAGTATTTT. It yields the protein CASSLSGPLVHTQYF.

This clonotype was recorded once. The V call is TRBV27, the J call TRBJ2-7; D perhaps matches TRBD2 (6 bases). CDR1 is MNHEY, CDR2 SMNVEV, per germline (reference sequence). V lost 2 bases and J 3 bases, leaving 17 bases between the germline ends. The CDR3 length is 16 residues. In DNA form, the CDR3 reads TGTGCCAGCAGTTTAGCCCAATCCGGGACTTACTACGAGCAGTACTTC. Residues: CASSLAQSGTYYEQYF.

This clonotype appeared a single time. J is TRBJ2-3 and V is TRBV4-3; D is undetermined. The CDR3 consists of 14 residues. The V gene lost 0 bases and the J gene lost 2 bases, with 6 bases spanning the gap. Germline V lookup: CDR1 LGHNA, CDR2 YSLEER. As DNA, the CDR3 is TGCGCCAGCAGCCAAGATCCCCTCACAGATACGCAGTATTTT. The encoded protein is CASSQDPLTDTQYF.

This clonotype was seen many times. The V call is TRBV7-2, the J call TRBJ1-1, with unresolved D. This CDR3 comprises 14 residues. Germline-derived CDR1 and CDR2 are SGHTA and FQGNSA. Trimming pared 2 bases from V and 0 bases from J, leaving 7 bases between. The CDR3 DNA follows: TGTGCCAGCAGCTTATACCACATGAACACTGAAGCTTTCTTT. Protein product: CASSLYHMNTEAFF. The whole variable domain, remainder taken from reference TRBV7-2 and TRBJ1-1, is GAGVSQSPSNKVTEKGKDVELRCDPISGHTALYWYRQSLGQGLEFLIYFQGNSAPDKSGLPSDRFSAERTGGSVSTLTIQRTQQEDSAVYLCASSLYHMNTEAFFGQGTRLTVV.

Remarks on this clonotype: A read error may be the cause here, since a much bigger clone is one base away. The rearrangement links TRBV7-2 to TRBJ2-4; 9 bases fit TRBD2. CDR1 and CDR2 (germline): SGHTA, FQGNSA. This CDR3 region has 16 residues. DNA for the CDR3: TGTGCCAGCAGCTTAGTGTCAGCGGGAGGTGGAAACATGCAGTACTTC. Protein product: CASSLVSAGGGNMQYF.

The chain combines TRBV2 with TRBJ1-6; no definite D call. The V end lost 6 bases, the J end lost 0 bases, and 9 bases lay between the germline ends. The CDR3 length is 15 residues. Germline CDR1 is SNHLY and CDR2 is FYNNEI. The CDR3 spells CASRLSSSYNSPLHF. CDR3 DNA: TGTGCCAGCAGGCTATCCAGCTCCTATAATTCACCCCTCCACTTT. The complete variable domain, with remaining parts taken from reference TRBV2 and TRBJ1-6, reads EPEVTQTPSHQVTQMGQEVILRCVPISNHLYFYWYRQILGQKVEFLVSFYNNEISEKSEIFDDQFSVERPDGSNFTLKIRSTKLEDSAMYFCASRLSSSYNSPLHFGNGTRLTVT.

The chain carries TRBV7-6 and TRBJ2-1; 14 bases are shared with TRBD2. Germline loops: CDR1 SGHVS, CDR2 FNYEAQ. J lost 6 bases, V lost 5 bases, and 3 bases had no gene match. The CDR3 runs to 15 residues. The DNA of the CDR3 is TGTGCCAGCAGCCGGACTAGCGGGAGGTTCAATGAGCAGTTCTTC. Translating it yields CASSRTSGRFNEQFF.

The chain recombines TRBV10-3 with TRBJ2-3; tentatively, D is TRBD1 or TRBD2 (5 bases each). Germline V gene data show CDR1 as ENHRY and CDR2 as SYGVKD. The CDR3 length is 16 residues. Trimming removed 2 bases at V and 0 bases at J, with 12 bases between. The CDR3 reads CAISEGVGPSTDTQYF. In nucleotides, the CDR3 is TGTGCCATCAGTGAGGGAGTGGGACCCAGCACAGATACGCAGTATTTT.

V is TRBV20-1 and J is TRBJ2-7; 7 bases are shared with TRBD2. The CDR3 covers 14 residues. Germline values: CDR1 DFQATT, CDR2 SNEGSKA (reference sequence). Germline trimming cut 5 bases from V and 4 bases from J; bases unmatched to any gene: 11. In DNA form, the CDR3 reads TGCAGTGCTGGAGGCCCAGCGGGGTCGTACGAGCAGTACTTC. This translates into CSAGGPAGSYEQYF.

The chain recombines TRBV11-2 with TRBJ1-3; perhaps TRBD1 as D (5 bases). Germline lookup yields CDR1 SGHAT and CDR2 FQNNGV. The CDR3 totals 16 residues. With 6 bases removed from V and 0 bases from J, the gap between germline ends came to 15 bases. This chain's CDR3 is CASRTTRGGSGNTIYF. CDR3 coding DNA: TGTGCCAGCAGAACGACAAGGGGAGGCTCTGGAAACACCATATATTTT.

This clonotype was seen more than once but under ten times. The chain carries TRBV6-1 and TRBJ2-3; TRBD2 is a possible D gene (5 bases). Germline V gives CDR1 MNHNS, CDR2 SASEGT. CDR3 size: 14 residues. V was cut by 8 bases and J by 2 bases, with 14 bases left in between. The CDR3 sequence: CASGIGLNTDTQYF. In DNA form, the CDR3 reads TGTGCCAGCGGGATCGGACTGAACACAGATACGCAGTATTTT.